What follows describes a single T cell receptor beta chain. Its antigen is unidentified. These data originate in a study of radiotherapy plus CTLA-4 blockade in lung cancer. Some clones are missing from TCRdb's copy, which holds only in-frame ones; the method was immunoSEQ multiplex PCR. In the table there are 85,000 to 130,000 clones, approximately 87% of which are singletons. The J segment lost 3 bases and the V segment lost 6 bases, leaving 7 bases of the junction unmatched. Germline loops: CDR1 LGHNA, CDR2 YSLEER. CDR3 length: 15 residues. Regarding the study as a whole: Tumor-derived TCR clones expanded in blood after radiotherapy plus ipilimumab. Strongest reported response predictors: early blood clone changes and post-radiation interferon-beta.

Patients had chemo-refractory metastatic non-small-cell lung cancer and received focal radiation plus CTLA-4 blockade that used ipilimumab. The sample consisted of peripheral blood, taken from a patient treated with radiotherapy plus ipilimumab. The rearrangement uses TRBV4-3 and TRBJ1-4; 7 bases line up with TRBD1. The source of this sequence is a human donor with non-small cell lung cancer that progressed on radiotherapy plus ipilimumab. Some clones in this sample may be carry-over from other donors' samples. The CDR3 here is CASSLQGGANEKLFF. CDR3 nucleotides: TGCGCCAGCAGTCTTCAGGGGGGAGCTAATGAAAAACTGTTTTTT.